Following are 8 T cell receptor beta chains from one sample sequenced in a study of blood T cell repertoires in COVID-19. TCRdb's copy holds only in-frame clones and misses some; the assay was immunoSEQ multiplex PCR. This table holds roughly 88,000 clones, around nine tenths found once. Sequenced input: peripheral blood. These receptors came from a woman aged 50 to 60 in a cohort sampled during active COVID-19.

The V call is TRBV29-1, the J call TRBJ2-7; D perhaps matches TRBD2 (7 bases). This CDR3 has 11 amino acids. V shed 4 bases and J shed 9 bases, with 13 bases lying between them. In germline, CDR1 is SQVTM, CDR2 ANQGSEA. CDR3 nucleotides: TGCAGCGTTGCCGGGGGGCAGGTGCAGTACTTC. Translated: CSVAGGQVQYF.

J is TRBJ2-3 and V is TRBV24-1; 11 bases map to TRBD1. The CDR3 totals 16 residues. The trim removed 4 bases at V and 3 bases at J, leaving 5 bases unmatched. The V gene's germline CDR1 is KGHDR and CDR2 SFDVKD. CDR3 in amino acids: CATSEGGTGGTDTQYF. The CDR3 nucleotides read TGTGCCACCAGTGAAGGAGGGACAGGGGGAACAGATACGCAGTATTTT.

This chain uses TRBV28 with TRBJ1-1; D remains ambiguous. Per germline, CDR1 MDHEN and CDR2 SYDVKM. The V gene lost 6 bases and the J gene lost 4 bases, with 9 bases spanning the gap. The CDR3 has 12 residues. The CDR3 is CASSPRVTEAFF. CDR3 in DNA: TGTGCCAGCAGCCCGCGTGTCACTGAAGCTTTCTTT.

This rearrangement joins TRBV7-2 to TRBJ2-3; a possible D gene is TRBD2 (5 bases). Germline V CDR1 and CDR2: SGHTA, FQGNSA. Trimming shortened V by 5 bases and J by 1 base, and 19 bases separated the two germline ends. The CDR3 has 17 amino acids. The chain's CDR3 is CASSLLDFLRGTDTQYF. In DNA form, the CDR3 reads TGTGCCAGCAGCCTACTGGACTTTCTCCGGGGCACAGATACGCAGTATTTT.

The chain employs TRBV3-1 (or the pseudogene TRBV3-2) and TRBJ2-7; 10 bases map to TRBD2. The V gene's germline CDR1 is LGHDT and CDR2 YNNKEL (reference sequence). The CDR3 loop spans 16 amino acids. The V and J ends lost 4 bases and 7 bases, in that order; junction bases with no gene match: 13. CDR3 sequence reads: CASSLLAGVGLGEQYF. The CDR3 coding sequence is TGTGCCAGCAGCCTTCTAGCGGGAGTGGGTCTGGGGGAGCAGTACTTC.

V is TRBV19 and J is TRBJ1-4, with D perhaps matching TRBD1 (5 bases). V lost 6 bases to trimming and J lost 5 bases, with 16 bases between them. The CDR3 consists of 15 residues. CDR1 and CDR2 from the germline V gene are LNHDA and SQIVND (reference sequence). The CDR3 reads CASRHQKGINEKLFF. In DNA, the CDR3 is TGTGCCAGTAGGCACCAGAAGGGGATAAATGAAAAACTGTTTTTT. The full variable domain, its missing parts supplied by reference TRBV19 and TRBJ1-4, is DGGITQSPKYLFRKEGQNVTLSCEQNLNHDAMYWYRQDPGQGLRLIYYSQIVNDFQKGDIAEGYSVSREKKESFPLTVTSAQKNPTAFYLCASRHQKGINEKLFFGSGTQLSVL.

The CDR3 DNA follows: TGCGCCAGCAGCTTGGGGGGGAGGAGCACAGATACGCAGTATTTT. Its translation is CASSLGGRSTDTQYF. J is TRBJ2-3 and V is TRBV5-1, with a tentative D call TRBD2 (6 bases). CDR1 is SGHRS and CDR2 is YFSETQ in the germline V gene. The CDR3 is 15 amino acids. V gave up 0 bases and J gave up 0 bases, with 8 bases separating them.

J is TRBJ2-5 and V is TRBV24-1, with TRBD1 matching 8 bases. CDR1 KGHDR and CDR2 SFDVKD come from the germline V gene. The CDR3 runs to 15 residues. Trimming removed 3 bases from V and 1 base from J; junction bases left unmatched: 3. CDR3 protein: CATSDRDRGQETQYF. The DNA of the CDR3 is TGTGCCACCAGTGATCGAGACAGGGGCCAAGAGACCCAGTACTTC.